This T cell receptor (beta chain) was identified in a study of cytotoxic CD8 clonotypes in ibrutinib-treated CLL (dated by TCRdb to the early 2020s). Study-level background: The cohort included roughly 15 treatment-naive and roughly ten relapsed/refractory patients; approximately 17 were IGHV unmutated. Cryopreserved peripheral blood mononuclear cells were obtained before treatment, at response, and at either sustained remission or disease progression. Response samples were obtained after a median of approximately twelve months of treatment, with a range of about 6 to 36 months. On average, each sample had 255,043 productive templates and approximately 100,000 productive rearrangements. Partial responses were observed in around 25 patients and complete responses in 2; after a median follow-up of around 64 months, remission was maintained in roughly 15 patients and progression was observed in approximately 12. Of the roughly 90 participants in the trial, 25 to 30 had longitudinal samples available.

Each clonotype received, on average, about 9.7x coverage in deep resolution sequencing performed on a MiSeq, where the target depth lay between 1 in 1 million and 1 in 200,000 T cells. TCR beta libraries were generated with the immunoSEQ hsTCRB Kit. For the original study's pipeline: Data were analyzed with ImmunoSEQ Data Assistant and ImmunoSEQ Analyzer, with V, D and J genes assigned per IMGT definitions. Clonality, which ranges from 0 to 1, was calculated as one minus the normalized Shannon entropy of productive rearrangement frequencies. Only overrepresented clonotypes making up at least 0.05% of the repertoire of each patient were included in the public clonotype analysis. Some twelve repertoires from age-matched healthy donors, obtained from immuneACCESS, served as clonality controls. In TCRdb, the immuneACCESS table is reduced to in-frame sequences with V and J assigned. These tables do not hold every clone; where another copy was compared, an unresolved V gene accounts for under half, and the others remain unexplained. V, J and clone size derive from that table, while D and trimming were established from the DNA sequence. The sample table lists some 310,000 clones, around four fifths of them with a count of one. About 6.3% of the sample comes from the top ten.

On the study overall, not on this receptor specifically: Public clonotypes were rare and either contracted or stayed stable during treatment, and the rise in clonality at ibrutinib response reflected the expansion of private clonotypes. Clonality rose at ibrutinib response, remained stable during sustained remission, and dropped back toward baseline at progression. Sustained-remission and progressing patients did not have matched sampling times, and lymph node repertoires were not examined. At baseline, clonality was higher than in age-matched healthy donors and showed a strong correlation with circulating CD8+ T-cell counts.

Remarks on this clone: Its antigen is still unknown. No much larger clone is present one base from it, and per-base qualities are unavailable.

For TCR beta library preparation, approximately 2 micrograms of genomic DNA were extracted from the cryopreserved PBMCs. Longitudinal blood samples from CLL patients on ibrutinib monotherapy were analyzed using high-throughput TCR beta sequencing. Patients were enrolled in a phase 2 open-label single-center ibrutinib monotherapy trial. Counted from cysteine to phenylalanine, this CDR3 has 13 amino acids. The DNA shown is the 39-base CDR3, in frame from base 1. Trimming takes 3 bases from V and 5 bases from J, and the germline ends sit 7 bases apart. In the germline V gene, CDR1 corresponds to SNHLY and CDR2 to FYNNEI.

The chain is assembled from TRBV2 and TRBJ1-4, with an unclear D gene assignment. The source material was PBMCs, sampled before ibrutinib treatment. This sequence originates from a human donor with chronic lymphocytic leukemia. The nucleotides are TGTGCCAGCAGTGACAGACGAAATGAAAAACTGTTTTTT. Translated, this gives CASSDRRNEKLFF.